This T cell receptor beta chain was obtained from a study of T cell changes during pregnancy in multiple sclerosis. Germline values: CDR1 MNHEY, CDR2 SVGAGI. V lost 7 bases and J lost 1; bases outside the gene matches: 5. The CDR3 runs to 15 residues. The repertoire was sequenced with immunoSEQ multiplex PCR; TCRdb's copy has only in-frame clones and lacks some. The table has 65,000 to 80,000 clones, about nine tenths seen once. The sample here was peripheral blood, taken in the third trimester of pregnancy. The origin of this receptor is a female donor with multiple sclerosis, enrolled in a pregnancy study. The V and J genes are TRBV6-5 and TRBJ2-3; 10 positions agree with TRBD1. The CDR3 loop reads CASTRGQGGTDTQYF. The CDR3 region has the DNA TGTGCCAGCACCCGCGGACAGGGGGGCACAGATACGCAGTATTTT.